The entry below gives a single TCR beta chain sequence along with its context. This specimen belongs to a study of blood T cells in healthy people across ages. With a J-beta primer mix and a sample-barcoded 5' primer, a second PCR ran about 7 to 12 cycles. TCRdb re-called the 5' RACE reads through MiXCR, storing one row per CDR3 protein. This table holds about 600,000 distinct CDR3 sequences, roughly 48% found once. This receptor was taken from a man aged 80 or over in good health. Sequences were obtained from blood.

In DNA, the CDR3 is TGCAGCGTTGAAGGTAACAGGGGTGGTAGCAATCAGCCCCAGCATTTT. This sequence encodes CSVEGNRGGSNQPQHF. The chain combines TRBV29-1 with TRBJ1-5, with 7 bases that match TRBD1. The CDR3 loop spans 16 amino acids. CDR1 is SQVTM and CDR2 is ANQGSEA in the germline V gene. The ends lost 1 base at V and 0 bases at J; junction bases unmatched: 6. Using reference TRBV29-1 and TRBJ1-5 for the parts outside the CDR3, the full variable domain is SAVISQKPSRDICQRGTSLTIQCQVDSQVTMMFWYRQQPGQSLTLIATANQGSEATYESGFVIDKFPISRPNLTFSTLTVSNMSPEDSSIYLCSVEGNRGGSNQPQHFGDGTRLSIL.